This T cell receptor beta chain stems from a study of blood T cell repertoires in COVID-19. Study information: The United States, Italy and Spain supplied acute and convalescent COVID-19 samples. Nucleic acid was either cDNA or gDNA, and it came from T cells, B-cell-depleted T cells, or PBMCs.

The CDR3 spans 18 residues. Trimming shortened V by 1 base and J by 7 bases, and 20 bases separated the two germline ends. Germline CDR1 is MGHRA and CDR2 is YSYEKL. This clone showed up just a few times. The authors' processing: Reference gene primer amplification gave nucleated cell count estimates. TCRdb's copy holds only in-frame clones and misses some; the assay was immunoSEQ multiplex PCR. The DNA was the basis for D and trimming; V, J and clone size are from that table. The repertoire consists of a few hundred thousand clones, with around 88% occurring once and the leading ten covering approximately 2%.

This sequence was found in a man younger than 40 with active or convalescent COVID-19. The V gene is TRBV4-1, the J gene TRBJ1-6; no clear D. Source material: peripheral blood. CDR3 protein: CASSQGRPGGRANSPLHF. In nucleotides, the CDR3 is TGCGCCAGCAGCCAAGGACGGCCAGGAGGCAGAGCAAATTCACCCCTCCACTTT.